These T cell receptor beta chains were read from a single sample in a study of CD8+ T cells in alopecia areata. Repertoires were generated with immunoSEQ multiplex PCR, while TCRdb's copy carries only in-frame clones and drops some. The repertoire consists of around 140,000 clones, with around 47% occurring once and the leading ten covering about 6.8%. Sequencing input: CD4+ T cells sorted from blood. All receptors come from a human donor with alopecia areata. The CDR3 runs from the conserved cysteine through the conserved F or W. Fields, in order: V gene, D gene, clone size, J gene, CDR3 DNA, CDR3 protein. The D gene is left open where the match is weak. A row's size may be missing; if present it is once, few, many or a size class.

TRBV5-6,-,-,TRBJ2-7,TGTGCCAGCAGCTTGGTCGACGAGCAGTACTTC,CASSLVDEQYF
TRBV7-9,TRBD2,few,TRBJ2-1,TGTGCCAGCAGCCAACTAGCGGGAGCAGGTTACAATGAGCAGTTCTTC,CASSQLAGAGYNEQFF
TRBV18,-,few,TRBJ2-1,TGTGCCAGCTCACAGTCAGACAATGAGCAGTTCTTC,CASSQSDNEQFF
TRBV30,-,-,TRBJ1-1,TGTGCCTGGAGTGGGGGTTTTGGGGCTGAAGCTTTCTTT,CAWSGGFGAEAFF
TRBV7-9,-,once,TRBJ2-2,TGTGCCAGCAGCTTAATGGCGGGTAACACCGGGGAGCTGTTTTTT,CASSLMAGNTGELFF
TRBV28,TRBD1,-,TRBJ1-2,TGTGCCAGCAGGCTACAGGGGGCGGAGGGCTACACCTTC,CASRLQGAEGYTF
TRBV6-5,-,-,TRBJ2-7,TGTGCCAGCAGTTACACACGGACGGGGCCCTACGAGCAGTACTTC,CASSYTRTGPYEQYF
TRBV20-1,-,-,TRBJ2-1,TGCAGTGGTGCCAGAGACAATGAGCAGTTCTTC,CSGARDNEQFF
TRBV14,-,-,TRBJ2-1,TGTGCCAGCAGCCAAGGGGGGACTGTTTCCAATGAGCAGTTCTTC,CASSQGGTVSNEQFF
TRBV29-1,-,-,TRBJ2-5,TGCAGTGGAGGTGGGGCGGGACGTGGAGAGACCCAGTACTTC,CSGGGAGRGETQYF
TRBV29-1,-,few,TRBJ2-3,TGCAGCGTTGAAAACCTCCTCGATACGCAGTATTTT,CSVENLLDTQYF
TRBV9,-,-,TRBJ2-2,TGTGCCAGCAGCGTAGGTATAGGCGGTGTCGTCGGGGAGCTGTTTTTT,CASSVGIGGVVGELFF
TRBV2,-,-,TRBJ2-1,TGTGCCAGCAGGGCGGGCTCCGCCTACAATGAGCAGTTCTTC,CASRAGSAYNEQFF
TRBV25-1,TRBD1,-,TRBJ1-4,TGTGCCAGCAGTGGGGACAGCTCTCGCGAAAAACTGTTTTTT,CASSGDSSREKLFF
TRBV2,-,-,TRBJ1-2,TGTGCCAGCACCGAGATCGTCCGTGGCTACACCTTC,CASTEIVRGYTF
TRBV27,TRBD2,-,TRBJ2-2,TGTGCCAGCAGGAAATTAGCGGGAGGAGGGACCGGGGAGCTGTTTTTT,CASRKLAGGGTGELFF